This entry lists 19 T cell receptor beta chains sequenced from one sample in a study of shared clonotypes between healthy human individuals. Assay: immunoSEQ multiplex PCR; the TCRdb copy retains only in-frame clones and omits some. Here the sample spans approximately 2.1 million clones, 85% to 95% being singletons. Input material: naive CD4+ T cells from PBMCs. Subset: CD45RA+ positively selected. These receptors came from a man between 18 and 29 years old in good health. Some clones in this sample may be carry-over from other donors' samples.

The chain employs TRBV5-5 and TRBJ2-7; D uncertain. The V gene's germline CDR1 is SGHKS and CDR2 YYEKEE (reference sequence). This CDR3 region has 12 residues. V was clipped by 1 base and J by 4 bases, with 6 bases between them. The CDR3 loop is CASSLWGYEQYF. CDR3 nucleotides: TGTGCCAGCAGCTTGTGGGGATACGAGCAGTACTTC.

The chain has TRBV2 and TRBJ1-3; a possible D gene is TRBD1 (5 bases). The V end was cut by 3 bases, the J end by 2 bases, with 8 bases between. The CDR3 length is 14 residues. Germline loops: CDR1 SNHLY, CDR2 FYNNEI. CDR3 amino acids: CASSEGGTGNTIYF. The CDR3 nucleotides are TGTGCCAGCAGTGAGGGGGGAACTGGAAACACCATATATTTT. Complete variable domain (other parts from reference TRBV2 and TRBJ1-3): EPEVTQTPSHQVTQMGQEVILRCVPISNHLYFYWYRQILGQKVEFLVSFYNNEISEKSEIFDDQFSVERPDGSNFTLKIRSTKLEDSAMYFCASSEGGTGNTIYFGEGSWLTVV.

The chain carries TRBV28 and TRBJ2-4, with a possible D match to TRBD1 (5 bases). Trimming left V 2 bases short and J 6 bases short, with 8 bases between. This CDR3 comprises 13 residues. In germline, CDR1 is MDHEN, CDR2 SYDVKM. The CDR3 loop is CASSLGAVNIQYF. As DNA, the CDR3 is TGTGCCAGCAGTTTAGGGGCCGTAAACATTCAGTACTTC.

The chain carries TRBV5-1 and TRBJ2-3; perhaps TRBD1 as D (7 bases). Germline V gene data show CDR1 as SGHRS and CDR2 as YFSETQ. The V end was cut by 5 bases, the J end by 3 bases, with 16 bases between. The CDR3 is 15 residues long. The CDR3 loop reads CASSPRGTVTDTQYF. In DNA form, the CDR3 reads TGCGCCAGCAGTCCTCGGGGGACAGTGACAGATACGCAGTATTTT.

The rearrangement joins TRBV5-1 to TRBJ2-1; D might be TRBD1 (6 bases). This CDR3 is built from 14 residues. Germline CDR1 reads SGHRS; CDR2 reads YFSETQ. Trimming cost V 0 bases and J 6 bases, with 10 bases left between them. In nucleotides, the CDR3 is TGCGCCAGCAGCTTGGCTTCCAGGGGCAATGAGCAGTTCTTC. This translates into CASSLASRGNEQFF.

This clone is a singleton in its sample. Other DNA sequences from this sample encode an identical CDR3 as well. V gene TRBV6-1 combines with J gene TRBJ2-5; weak D call: TRBD2 (5 bases). The V gene's germline CDR1 is MNHNS and CDR2 SASEGT. The CDR3 has 12 residues. V was shortened by 5 bases and J by 1 base, with 5 bases between the two germline ends. CDR3 DNA: TGTGCCAGCAGTAGCGGCCAAGAGACCCAGTACTTC. Protein: CASSSGQETQYF.

CDR3 nucleotide sequence: TGTGCTAGTGGTGTAGTCGGCGACACCGGGGAGCTGTTTTTT. Its translation: CASGVVGDTGELFF. The chain uses TRBV12-5 and TRBJ2-2; no clear D. Germline CDR1 LGHNT, CDR2 FRNRAP. V dropped 5 bases and J dropped 3 bases, with 10 bases sitting between them. The CDR3 contains 14 residues.

This clone turned up a few times. The chain couples TRBV30 to TRBJ1-1; perhaps TRBD1 as D (6 bases). Germline V lookup: CDR1 GTSNPN, CDR2 SVGIG (reference sequence). The CDR3 extends over 13 amino acids. V lost 0 bases to trimming and J lost 7 bases, with 12 bases between them. Here the CDR3 reads CAWSVGGPGEAFF. CDR3 DNA sequence: TGTGCCTGGAGTGTTGGGGGGCCGGGTGAAGCTTTCTTT.

The genes are TRBV7-9 and TRBJ2-3, with 8 bases fitting TRBD2. The V gene's germline CDR1 is SEHNR and CDR2 FQNEAQ (reference sequence). V shed 5 bases and J 2 bases; nucleotides not matched to a gene: 6. CDR3 size: 15 residues. The CDR3 DNA follows: TGTGCCAGCAGCCCACTAGCGGCGAACACAGATACGCAGTATTTT. It encodes CASSPLAANTDTQYF.

The rearrangement joins TRBV4-1 to TRBJ2-1, with TRBD1 as a possible D gene (6 bases). The CDR3 extends over 16 amino acids. Trimming took off 4 bases at V and 8 bases at J, with 21 bases between the two ends. Germline V gene sequence: CDR1 MGHRA, CDR2 YSYEKL. CDR3 DNA: TGCGCCAGCAGCCGCATGGTCGCGGACAGTTTCTATGAGCAGTTCTTC. Residues: CASSRMVADSFYEQFF.

J is TRBJ2-1 and V is TRBV28; 16 bases agree with TRBD2. The CDR3 is 18 residues long. V trimming: 5 bases; J trimming: 0 bases; junction bases outside the gene matches: 4. Germline V gives CDR1 MDHEN, CDR2 SYDVKM. For the CDR3, the DNA is TGTGCCAGCAGTCCGGGACTAGCGGGAGGGAGCTCCTACAATGAGCAGTTCTTC. Its translation is CASSPGLAGGSSYNEQFF.

Only a few counts were recorded for this clone. The rearrangement uses TRBV10-3 and TRBJ1-1; TRBD1 might be the D (5 bases). CDR3 length equals 13 residues. Trimming took off 3 bases at V and 3 bases at J, with 8 bases between the two ends. Germline lookup yields CDR1 ENHRY and CDR2 SYGVKD. This chain's CDR3 is CAISDRVYTEAFF. In DNA, the CDR3 is TGTGCCATCAGTGACAGGGTGTACACTGAAGCTTTCTTT.

The chain employs TRBV7-2 and TRBJ1-1; D is unresolved. Trimming removed 4 bases at V and 6 bases at J, with 6 bases between. Germline V gene lookup returns CDR1 SGHTA and CDR2 FQGNSA. This CDR3 contains 11 residues. CDR3 nucleotide sequence: TGTGCCAGCAGCTCATACTCTGAAGCTTTCTTT. This encodes CASSSYSEAFF.

The CDR3 region has the DNA TGTGCCAGCAGTCATCACAAGAACACTGAAGCTTTCTTT. The encoded protein is CASSHHKNTEAFF. V is TRBV6-1 and J is TRBJ1-1; D is unclear. V gave up 5 bases and J gave up 1 base, with 8 bases separating them. The CDR3 totals 13 residues. The germline gives CDR1 MNHNS, CDR2 SASEGT.

The chain has TRBV5-1 and TRBJ1-4; possible D gene TRBD1, 5 bases. The V gene's germline CDR1 is SGHRS and CDR2 YFSETQ. The CDR3 contains 13 residues. V dropped 4 bases and J dropped 7 bases, with 11 bases sitting between them. CDR3 protein: CASSGGKTEKLFF. Written as DNA, the CDR3 is TGCGCCAGCAGCGGGGGGAAGACTGAAAAACTGTTTTTT.

This chain links TRBV21-1 with TRBJ2-5; the tabulated D call, TRBD2, remains unverified against the DNA. TRBV21-1 is designated a pseudogene. The CDR3 spans 20 residues. CDR3 DNA sequence: TGTGCCAGCAGCAAAGGTAGCAGATATTGGACTAGCGGGAGGAAGGAGACCCAGTACTTC. It codes for CASSKGSRYWTSGRKETQYF.

This chain uses TRBV6-5 with TRBJ2-7, with TRBD2 matching 7 bases. The V and J ends lost 1 base and 5 bases, in that order; junction bases with no gene match: 8. The CDR3 covers 15 residues. The germline gives CDR1 MNHEY, CDR2 SVGAGI. CDR3 sequence: CASSYYGGSINEQYF. The CDR3 region has the DNA TGTGCCAGCAGTTACTATGGCGGGAGTATAAACGAGCAGTACTTC.

The chain uses TRBV7-2 and TRBJ2-1; TRBD2 agrees at 9 bases. CDR3 length equals 15 residues. Germline CDR1 reads SGHTA; CDR2 reads FQGNSA. Germline trimming cut 3 bases from V and 7 bases from J; bases unmatched to any gene: 7. Here the CDR3 DNA reads TGTGCCAGCAGCTTTGGGACTAGCACGACTAATGAGCAGTTCTTC. Residues: CASSFGTSTTNEQFF. Using reference TRBV7-2 and TRBJ2-1 for the parts outside the CDR3, the full variable domain is GAGVSQSPSNKVTEKGKDVELRCDPISGHTALYWYRQSLGQGLEFLIYFQGNSAPDKSGLPSDRFSAERTGGSVSTLTIQRTQQEDSAVYLCASSFGTSTTNEQFFGPGTRLTVL.

As DNA, the CDR3 is TGTGCCAGCAGCCCAGTCAGAACCCCTGGAAACACCATATATTTT. Protein product: CASSPVRTPGNTIYF. The chain joins TRBV28 to TRBJ1-3; D is uncertain. CDR1 MDHEN and CDR2 SYDVKM come from the germline V gene. The CDR3 extends over 15 amino acids. Trimming pared 6 bases from V and 2 bases from J, leaving 14 bases between. Full variable domain (missing parts from reference TRBV28 and TRBJ1-3): DVKVTQSSRYLVKRTGEKVFLECVQDMDHENMFWYRQDPGLGLRLIYFSYDVKMKEKGDIPEGYSVSREKKERFSLILESASTNQTSMYLCASSPVRTPGNTIYFGEGSWLTVV.